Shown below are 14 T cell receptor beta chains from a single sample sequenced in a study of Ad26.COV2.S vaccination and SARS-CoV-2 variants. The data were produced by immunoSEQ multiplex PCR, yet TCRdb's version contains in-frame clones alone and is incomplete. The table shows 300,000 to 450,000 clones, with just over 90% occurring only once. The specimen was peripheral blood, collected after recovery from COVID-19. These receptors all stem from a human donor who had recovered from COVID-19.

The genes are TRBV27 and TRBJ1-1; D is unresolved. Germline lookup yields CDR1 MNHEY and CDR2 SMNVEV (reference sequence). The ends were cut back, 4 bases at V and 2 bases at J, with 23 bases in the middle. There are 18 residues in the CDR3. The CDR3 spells CASSSILKTHTFNTEAFF. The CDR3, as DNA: TGTGCCAGCAGTTCGATCCTAAAGACGCACACGTTTAACACTGAAGCTTTCTTT.

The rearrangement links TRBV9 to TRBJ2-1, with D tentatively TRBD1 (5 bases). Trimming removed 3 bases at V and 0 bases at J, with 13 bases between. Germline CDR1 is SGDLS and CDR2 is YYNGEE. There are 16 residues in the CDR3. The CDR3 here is CASSESRQNSYNEQFF. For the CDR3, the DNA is TGTGCCAGCAGCGAGAGTCGACAGAACTCCTACAATGAGCAGTTCTTC.

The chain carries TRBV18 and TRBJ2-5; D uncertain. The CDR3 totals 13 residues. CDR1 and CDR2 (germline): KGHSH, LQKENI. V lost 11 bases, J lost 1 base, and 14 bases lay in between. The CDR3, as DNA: TGTGCCGGCCAAGAACAGCGCCAAGAGACCCAGTACTTC. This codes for CAGQEQRQETQYF.

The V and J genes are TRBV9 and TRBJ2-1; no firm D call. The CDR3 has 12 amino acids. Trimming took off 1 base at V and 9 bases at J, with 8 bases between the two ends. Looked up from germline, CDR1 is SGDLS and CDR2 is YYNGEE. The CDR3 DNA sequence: TGTGCCAGCAGCGTATACAAGAGTGAGCAGTTCTTC. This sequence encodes CASSVYKSEQFF. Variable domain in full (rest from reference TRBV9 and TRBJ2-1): DSGVTQTPKHLITATGQRVTLRCSPRSGDLSVYWYQQSLDQGLQFLIQYYNGEERAKGNILERFSAQQFPDLHSELNLSSLELGDSALYFCASSVYKSEQFFGPGTRLTVL.

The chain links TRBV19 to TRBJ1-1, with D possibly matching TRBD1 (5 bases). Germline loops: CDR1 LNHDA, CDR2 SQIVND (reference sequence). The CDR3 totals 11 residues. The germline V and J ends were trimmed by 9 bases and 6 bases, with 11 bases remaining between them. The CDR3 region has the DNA TGTGCCAGAGACCAGGGTGCTGAAGCTTTCTTT. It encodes CARDQGAEAFF.

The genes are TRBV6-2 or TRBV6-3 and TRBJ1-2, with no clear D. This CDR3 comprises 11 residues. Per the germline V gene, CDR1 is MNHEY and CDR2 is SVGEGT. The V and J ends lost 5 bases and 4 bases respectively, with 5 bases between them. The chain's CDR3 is CASSRGYGYTF. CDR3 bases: TGTGCCAGCAGTAGAGGCTATGGCTACACCTTC.

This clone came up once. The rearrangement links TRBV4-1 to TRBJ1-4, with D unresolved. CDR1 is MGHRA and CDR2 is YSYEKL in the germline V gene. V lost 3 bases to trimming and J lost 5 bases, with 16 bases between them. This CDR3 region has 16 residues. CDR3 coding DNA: TGCGCCAGCAGCCAGACGAGCGAGAGGTCGAATGAAAAACTGTTTTTT. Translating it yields CASSQTSERSNEKLFF.

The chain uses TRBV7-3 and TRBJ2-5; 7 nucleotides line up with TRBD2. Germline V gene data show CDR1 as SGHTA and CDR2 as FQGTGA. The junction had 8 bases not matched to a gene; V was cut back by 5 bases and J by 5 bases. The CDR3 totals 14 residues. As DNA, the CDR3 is TGTGCCAGCAGCCCGGGACTCGGGGGGGAGACCCAGTACTTC. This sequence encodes CASSPGLGGETQYF.

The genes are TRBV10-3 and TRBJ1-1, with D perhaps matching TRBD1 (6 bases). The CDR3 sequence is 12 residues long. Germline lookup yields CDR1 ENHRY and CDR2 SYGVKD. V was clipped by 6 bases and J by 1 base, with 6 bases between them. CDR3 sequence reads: CAIRQGNTEAFF. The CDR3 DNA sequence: TGTGCCATCAGACAGGGGAACACTGAAGCTTTCTTT.

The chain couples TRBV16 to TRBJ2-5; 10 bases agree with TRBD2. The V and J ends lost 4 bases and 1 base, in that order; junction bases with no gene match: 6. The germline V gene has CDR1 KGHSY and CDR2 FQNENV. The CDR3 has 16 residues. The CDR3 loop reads CASSPEAGGLQETQYF. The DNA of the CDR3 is TGTGCCAGCAGCCCCGAAGCGGGGGGGCTCCAAGAGACCCAGTACTTC.

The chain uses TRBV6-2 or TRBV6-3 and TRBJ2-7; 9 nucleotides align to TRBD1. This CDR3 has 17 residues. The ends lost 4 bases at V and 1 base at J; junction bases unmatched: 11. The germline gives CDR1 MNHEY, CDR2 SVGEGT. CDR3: CASSFVLMDRGSYEQYF. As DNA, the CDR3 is TGTGCCAGCAGTTTTGTACTCATGGACAGGGGATCCTACGAGCAGTACTTC.

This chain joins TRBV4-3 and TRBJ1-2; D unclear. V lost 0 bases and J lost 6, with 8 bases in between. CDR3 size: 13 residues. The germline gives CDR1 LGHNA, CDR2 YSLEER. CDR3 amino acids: CASSQEAGDGYTF. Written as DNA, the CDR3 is TGCGCCAGCAGCCAAGAGGCAGGCGATGGCTACACCTTC.

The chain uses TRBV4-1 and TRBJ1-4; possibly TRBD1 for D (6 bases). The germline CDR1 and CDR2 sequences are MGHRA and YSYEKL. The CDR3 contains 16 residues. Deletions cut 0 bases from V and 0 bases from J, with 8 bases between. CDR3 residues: CASSQEGGPTNEKLFF. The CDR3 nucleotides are TGCGCCAGCAGCCAAGAAGGGGGTCCAACTAATGAAAAACTGTTTTTT.

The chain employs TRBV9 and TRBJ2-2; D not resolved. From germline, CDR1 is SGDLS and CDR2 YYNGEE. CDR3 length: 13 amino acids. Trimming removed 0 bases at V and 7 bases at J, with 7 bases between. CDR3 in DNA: TGTGCCAGCAGCGTAGAGGATTACGGGGAGCTGTTTTTT. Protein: CASSVEDYGELFF.